This T cell receptor beta chain was recovered during a study of spatial heterogeneity in lung cancer. Findings and caveats of the study: At tumor resection, ubiquitous expanded TCRs were detected in blood more often than later.

Comment on this clonotype: What it recognizes is unknown.

One entry per CDR3 protein, called by TCRdb with MiXCR from the 5' RACE reads. The table includes around 45,000 distinct CDR3 sequences, roughly 15% detected once. The time point was: sample taken at primary tumor resection. The donor group consisted of under 90 patients who had untreated, early-stage non-small cell lung cancer. Sequencing covered unsorted whole RNA taken from tumor, nontumor lung or frozen PBMC. The germline V gene has CDR1 SGHTA and CDR2 FQGTGA. This CDR3 contains 18 residues. Trimming cost V 5 bases and J 0 bases; bases outside gene matches: 14. The origin of this receptor is a male donor with early-stage non-small cell lung cancer. The sequenced sample was PBMCs, obtained at surgery. The chain uses TRBV7-3 and TRBJ2-3, with 7 bases aligning to TRBD1. CDR3 coding DNA: TGTGCCAGCAGCAAACAGGGGATCGCAATGTCTAGCACAGATACGCAGTATTTT. It is translated as CASSKQGIAMSSTDTQYF.